This record covers a single TCR beta chain. Germline V lookup: CDR1 LNHDA, CDR2 SQIVND (reference sequence). CDR3 length equals 15 residues. Trimming removed 3 bases at V and 5 bases at J, with 13 bases between. This entry is derived from a study of T cell changes during pregnancy in multiple sclerosis. Clones were read by immunoSEQ multiplex PCR, and TCRdb kept only the in-frame ones, dropping some. This sample has about 34,000 clones, with 90% found just once. The chain joins TRBV19 to TRBJ2-2; perhaps TRBD2 as D (5 bases). This material consisted of CD8+ T cells from peripheral blood mononuclear cells, taken before pregnancy. The clonotype originates from a female donor with multiple sclerosis, enrolled in a pregnancy study. CDR3 nucleotide sequence: TGTGCCAGTAGTATTCTCGGACTTCAAACCGGGGAGCTGTTTTTT. Residues: CASSILGLQTGELFF.